Presented here are 31 T cell receptor beta chains from one specimen sequenced in a study of control samples from healthy donors and cancer patients. Assay used: immunoSEQ multiplex PCR; TCRdb lists only in-frame clones, some missing. The profile shows 90,000 to 100,000 clones, 70% to 80% of them singletons. The specimen sequenced was blood. The receptors here all came from a woman in her twenties or thirties in good health.

The chain employs TRBV2 and TRBJ2-1; D is ambiguous. The CDR3 spans 11 residues. Germline CDR1 SNHLY, CDR2 FYNNEI. Trimming stripped 7 bases from V and 8 bases from J, with 9 bases between. The CDR3 DNA sequence: TGTGCCAGCACCATAAACGATGAGCAGTTCTTC. Encoded protein: CASTINDEQFF.

The chain links TRBV19 to TRBJ1-1; tentative D call: TRBD1 (5 bases). Between the trimmed V and J ends, which lost 0 bases and 9 bases, there was a span of 11 bases. Germline V CDR1 and CDR2: LNHDA, SQIVND (reference sequence). The CDR3 runs 13 residues. CDR3 amino acids: CASSIDRDRKAFF. The CDR3 DNA follows: TGTGCCAGTAGTATAGATCGGGACCGGAAAGCTTTCTTT. Full variable domain (outside the CDR3, taken from reference TRBV19 and TRBJ1-1): DGGITQSPKYLFRKEGQNVTLSCEQNLNHDAMYWYRQDPGQGLRLIYYSQIVNDFQKGDIAEGYSVSREKKESFPLTVTSAQKNPTAFYLCASSIDRDRKAFFGQGTRLTVV.

The rearrangement uses TRBV12-3 or TRBV12-4 and TRBJ2-7; tentative D call: TRBD1 (6 bases). V was pared by 6 bases and J by 9 bases, with 15 bases between. The CDR3 contains 12 residues. This CDR3 is CASSTGLRGQYF. The CDR3 DNA sequence: TGTGCCAGCAGCACAGGGCTTAGGGGGCAGTACTTC.

V usage is TRBV2 and J usage is TRBJ1-4, with TRBD1 matching over 7 bases. Per the germline V gene, CDR1 is SNHLY and CDR2 is FYNNEI. J was trimmed by 8 bases and V by 5 bases; bases with no gene match: 8. This CDR3 is built from 14 residues. For the CDR3, the DNA is TGTGCCAGCAGTCCCCCGACAGGGCGGGAAAAACTGTTTTTT. Translated: CASSPPTGREKLFF.

In this sample, this clone turned up once. V gene TRBV10-3 combines with J gene TRBJ2-3; no clear D gene. In germline, CDR1 is ENHRY, CDR2 SYGVKD. Trimming removed 0 bases from V and 3 bases from J, with 7 bases in between. The CDR3 extends over 14 amino acids. CDR3: CAISESSRTDTQYF. The CDR3 DNA is TGTGCCATCAGTGAGTCATCTAGAACAGATACGCAGTATTTT.

The V and J genes are TRBV5-5 and TRBJ1-1; no firm D call. Germline CDR1 SGHKS, CDR2 YYEKEE (reference sequence). The V gene lost 1 base and the J gene lost 0 bases, with 13 bases spanning the gap. This CDR3 comprises 16 residues. Written as DNA, the CDR3 is TGTGCCAGCAGCTTGCTAGGAGGGCGTCTGAACACTGAAGCTTTCTTT. Residues: CASSLLGGRLNTEAFF. Using reference TRBV5-5 and TRBJ1-1 for the parts outside the CDR3, the full variable domain is DAGVTQSPTHLIKTRGQQVTLRCSPISGHKSVSWYQQVLGQGPQFIFQYYEKEERGRGNFPDRFSARQFPNYSSELNVNALLLGDSALYLCASSLLGGRLNTEAFFGQGTRLTVV.

The V call is TRBV10-3, the J call TRBJ2-7; 9 bases align to TRBD1. CDR3 length: 15 residues. Germline CDR1 reads ENHRY; CDR2 reads SYGVKD. With V trimmed by 2 bases and J by 4 bases, 6 bases remained unmatched. As DNA, the CDR3 is TGTGCCATCAGTGAGGCGGGACAGGGCCTATACGAGCAGTACTTC. It translates to CAISEAGQGLYEQYF.

This clone has only one observation. This chain links TRBV10-3 with TRBJ1-2, with 9 bases that match TRBD1. The CDR3 totals 13 residues. The junction had 7 bases not matched to a gene; V was cut back by 9 bases and J by 5 bases. The germline CDR1 and CDR2 sequences are ENHRY and SYGVKD. The CDR3 protein is CAMMGQGSYGYTF. CDR3 bases: TGTGCCATGATGGGACAGGGAAGTTATGGCTACACCTTC.

The rearrangement uses TRBV6-5 and TRBJ1-6; D ambiguous. CDR3 size: 16 residues. Germline V gene data show CDR1 as MNHEY and CDR2 as SVGAGI. Between the trimmed V and J ends, which lost 2 bases and 7 bases, there was a span of 15 bases. The CDR3 region is CASSYVGGRFNSPLHF. CDR3 coding DNA: TGTGCCAGCAGTTACGTCGGAGGCAGATTCAATTCACCCCTCCACTTT.

This chain links TRBV5-5 with TRBJ1-6; 7 positions agree with TRBD1. The CDR3 extends over 14 amino acids. V shed 0 bases, J shed 9 bases, and the junction held 3 bases outside the gene matches. Germline lookup yields CDR1 SGHKS and CDR2 YYEKEE (reference sequence). The CDR3 spells CASSLGGGGSPLHF. The CDR3 coding sequence is TGTGCCAGCAGCTTGGGAGGGGGCGGTTCACCCCTCCACTTT.

The chain employs TRBV5-1 and TRBJ1-2; no definite D call. Germline values: CDR1 SGHRS, CDR2 YFSETQ. Trimming took 0 bases from V and 1 from J, leaving 7 bases between them. The CDR3 runs 14 residues. The CDR3 region has the DNA TGCGCCAGCAGCTTGGGACGGATTAACTATGGCTACACCTTC. As protein: CASSLGRINYGYTF.

V usage is TRBV7-2 and J usage is TRBJ1-2; D not certain. This CDR3 has 14 residues. The V end lost 1 base, the J end lost 4 bases, and 10 bases lay between the germline ends. The germline CDR1 and CDR2 sequences are SGHTA and FQGNSA. The CDR3 loop is CASSLGQALYGYTF. The DNA of the CDR3 is TGTGCCAGCAGCTTAGGGCAGGCCCTCTATGGCTACACCTTC.

V usage is TRBV14 and J usage is TRBJ2-3, with D tentatively TRBD1 (6 bases). Germline CDR1 is SGHDN and CDR2 is FVKESK. The CDR3 sequence is 15 residues long. The V end was cut by 5 bases, the J end by 0 bases, with 12 bases between. CDR3 bases: TGTGCCAGCAGCGAACAGGGCATAAGCACAGATACGCAGTATTTT. As protein: CASSEQGISTDTQYF.

The CDR3 DNA reads as TGTGCCAGTAGACTACAGGGATTTGCCGGGGAGCTGTTTTTT. Translating gives CASRLQGFAGELFF. The chain has TRBV19 and TRBJ2-2, with D tentatively TRBD1 (6 bases). Germline loops: CDR1 LNHDA, CDR2 SQIVND (reference sequence). The CDR3 is made up of 14 amino acids. V lost 6 bases and J lost 6, with 14 bases in between.

CDR3 sequence reads: CASRFDTEPGELFF. Here the CDR3 DNA reads TGTGCCAGCCGCTTCGACACTGAACCCGGGGAGCTGTTTTTT. The chain combines TRBV27 with TRBJ2-2; D call uncertain. V was pared by 8 bases and J by 6 bases, with 16 bases between. Germline CDR1 is MNHEY and CDR2 is SMNVEV (reference sequence). The CDR3 runs to 14 residues.

The V call is TRBV11-2, the J call TRBJ2-5; TRBD2 might be the D (5 bases). The CDR3 covers 15 residues. V gave up 4 bases and J gave up 1 base, with 13 bases separating them. Germline assignment: CDR1 SGHAT and CDR2 FQNNGV. The CDR3 loop reads CASSWRMAGQETQYF. The CDR3 coding sequence is TGTGCCAGCAGCTGGCGCATGGCGGGCCAAGAGACCCAGTACTTC.

This clone was counted a few times. Germline and junction disagree at one end, which may indicate a read error. This chain connects TRBV5-6 to TRBJ2-3, with D tentatively TRBD2 (6 bases). Germline loops: CDR1 SGHDT, CDR2 YYEEEE. The CDR3 runs to 12 residues. The CDR3 sequence: CASSYGTSILDF. The CDR3 DNA reads as TGTGCCAGCAGCTACGGGACTTCGATCTTGGATTTT.

The genes are TRBV5-4 and TRBJ1-1; 10 bases fit TRBD1. With V trimmed by 0 bases and J by 10 bases, 3 bases remained unmatched. Germline V CDR1 and CDR2: SGHNT, YYREEE (reference sequence). This CDR3 has 13 residues. In DNA, the CDR3 is TGTGCCAGCAGCTTGGGGGGGACAGGGGTAGCTTTCTTT. This translates into CASSLGGTGVAFF.

This chain links TRBV9 with TRBJ2-3, with D tentatively TRBD2 (5 bases). Trimming left V 4 bases short and J 0 bases short, with 15 bases between. There are 16 residues in the CDR3. Germline CDR1 SGDLS, CDR2 YYNGEE. The DNA for the CDR3 is TGTGCCAGCAGCCCCCTCGGGGAATCTAGCACAGATACGCAGTATTTT. It encodes CASSPLGESSTDTQYF.

This chain connects TRBV15 to TRBJ2-3, with D maybe TRBD2 (6 bases). The CDR3 is made up of 15 amino acids. With 3 bases removed from V and 5 bases from J, the gap between germline ends came to 15 bases. Per the germline V gene, CDR1 is LNHNV and CDR2 is YYDKDF (reference sequence). The CDR3 nucleotides read TGTGCCACCAGCAGGACGGGGGACTGGGGAGATACGCAGTATTTT. Amino acid sequence: CATSRTGDWGDTQYF.

The CDR3 reads CASSPRQGAVGNTIYF. CDR3 nucleotide sequence: TGTGCCAGCAGCCCGAGACAGGGGGCAGTCGGAAACACCATATATTTT. This chain connects TRBV9 to TRBJ1-3, with 10 positions matching TRBD1. Germline V lookup: CDR1 SGDLS, CDR2 YYNGEE. This CDR3 is built from 16 residues. Trimming at V came to 4 bases and at J to 4 bases, leaving 8 bases not matched to a gene.

The genes are TRBV6-5 and TRBJ1-1; D is ambiguous. The CDR3 sequence is 13 residues long. Trimming pared 5 bases from V and 7 bases from J, leaving 14 bases between. Germline values: CDR1 MNHEY, CDR2 SVGAGI. CDR3 in DNA: TGTGCCAGCAGTCCAATCGGACGGGGTGAAGCTTTCTTT. This codes for CASSPIGRGEAFF.

This clone appeared a few times. This chain links TRBV24-1 with TRBJ1-1; possible D gene TRBD1, 5 bases. CDR1 and CDR2 (germline): KGHDR, SFDVKD. The V gene lost 7 bases and the J gene lost 8 bases, with 10 bases spanning the gap. This CDR3 is built from 11 residues. The CDR3 bases are TGTGCCACCAGACGGGGGGAAGAAGCTTTCTTT. Protein product: CATRRGEEAFF.

This sequence joins TRBV5-1 and TRBJ1-4; unclear D gene. CDR1 is SGHRS and CDR2 is YFSETQ in the germline V gene. V was clipped by 0 bases and J by 8 bases, with 14 bases between them. CDR3 length: 15 residues. In DNA, the CDR3 is TGCGCCAGCAGCTTGGGTTTTGGAGGTCCGGAAAAACTGTTTTTT. The encoded protein is CASSLGFGGPEKLFF.

This clone was found once. The genes are TRBV7-2 and TRBJ2-3; perhaps TRBD2 as D (5 bases). The CDR3 has 14 residues. Trimming left V 5 bases short and J 1 base short, with 10 bases between. CDR1 is SGHTA, CDR2 FQGNSA, per germline. This CDR3 reads CASSQDWGTDTQYF. In nucleotides, the CDR3 is TGTGCCAGCAGCCAGGACTGGGGCACAGATACGCAGTATTTT. The whole variable domain, remainder taken from reference TRBV7-2 and TRBJ2-3, is GAGVSQSPSNKVTEKGKDVELRCDPISGHTALYWYRQSLGQGLEFLIYFQGNSAPDKSGLPSDRFSAERTGGSVSTLTIQRTQQEDSAVYLCASSQDWGTDTQYFGPGTRLTVL.

This clone occurred once. The CDR3 region has the DNA TGTGCCAGCAGCTCGACGGGACAGAGGCGCACAGATACGCAGTATTTT. Residues: CASSSTGQRRTDTQYF. V is TRBV7-8 and J is TRBJ2-3, with 7 bases lining up with TRBD1. V gave up 4 bases and J gave up 1 base; unmatched junction bases: 8. Germline V lookup: CDR1 SGHVS, CDR2 FQNEAQ. CDR3 length: 16 amino acids.

This clone was seen just once. The chain links TRBV5-4 to TRBJ1-4, with 9 bases fitting TRBD1. The CDR3 contains 16 residues. Trimming removed 2 bases from V and 0 bases from J; junction bases left unmatched: 2. Germline values: CDR1 SGHNT, CDR2 YYREEE (reference sequence). This chain's CDR3 is CASSFGTGSTNEKLFF. DNA for the CDR3: TGTGCCAGCAGCTTCGGGACAGGGTCAACTAATGAAAAACTGTTTTTT.

V gene TRBV28 combines with J gene TRBJ2-1; possibly TRBD2 for D (5 bases). Trimming took off 7 bases at V and 15 bases at J, with 16 bases between the two ends. The CDR3 is made up of 11 amino acids. From germline, CDR1 is MDHEN and CDR2 SYDVKM. CDR3 sequence: CASTTSGFWFF. CDR3 nucleotides: TGTGCCAGCACCACCTCGGGGTTTTGGTTCTTC.

The chain uses TRBV12-3 or TRBV12-4 and TRBJ1-3; D unclear. This CDR3 comprises 13 residues. V shed 4 bases and J shed 6 bases, with 10 bases lying between them. This CDR3 reads CASSSHRSNTIYF. The CDR3, as DNA: TGTGCCAGCAGTTCCCACCGTTCAAACACCATATATTTT.

The V call is TRBV10-3, the J call TRBJ2-3; the D gene could be TRBD1 or TRBD2 (5 bases each). V lost 11 bases and J lost 4, with 13 bases in between. Germline CDR1 ENHRY, CDR2 SYGVKD. The CDR3 has 12 residues. Here the CDR3 reads CASGLGADTQYF. The CDR3, as DNA: TGTGCCTCCGGTTTGGGGGCAGATACGCAGTATTTT.

The chain has TRBV19 and TRBJ2-6; 8 nucleotides align to TRBD1. J lost 1 base, V lost 6 bases, and 14 bases had no gene match. The CDR3 runs to 19 residues. CDR1 and CDR2 from the germline V gene are LNHDA and SQIVND (reference sequence). The CDR3 DNA reads TGTGCCAGTAGCCCGAGCGACAGGGGTGCTTCATCTGGGGCCAACGTCCTGACTTTC. Translated, it gives CASSPSDRGASSGANVLTF.